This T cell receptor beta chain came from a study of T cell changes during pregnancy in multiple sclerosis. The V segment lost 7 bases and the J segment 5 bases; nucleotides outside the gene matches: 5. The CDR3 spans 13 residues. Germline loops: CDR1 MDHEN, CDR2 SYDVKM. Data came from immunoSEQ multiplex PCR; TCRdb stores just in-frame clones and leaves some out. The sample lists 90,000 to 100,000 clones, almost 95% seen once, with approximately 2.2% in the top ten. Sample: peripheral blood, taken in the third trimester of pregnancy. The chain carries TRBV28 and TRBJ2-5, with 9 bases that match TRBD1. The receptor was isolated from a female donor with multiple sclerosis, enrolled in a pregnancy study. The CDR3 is CASNGQGTETQYF. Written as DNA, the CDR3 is TGTGCCAGCAACGGACAGGGGACGGAGACCCAGTACTTC.